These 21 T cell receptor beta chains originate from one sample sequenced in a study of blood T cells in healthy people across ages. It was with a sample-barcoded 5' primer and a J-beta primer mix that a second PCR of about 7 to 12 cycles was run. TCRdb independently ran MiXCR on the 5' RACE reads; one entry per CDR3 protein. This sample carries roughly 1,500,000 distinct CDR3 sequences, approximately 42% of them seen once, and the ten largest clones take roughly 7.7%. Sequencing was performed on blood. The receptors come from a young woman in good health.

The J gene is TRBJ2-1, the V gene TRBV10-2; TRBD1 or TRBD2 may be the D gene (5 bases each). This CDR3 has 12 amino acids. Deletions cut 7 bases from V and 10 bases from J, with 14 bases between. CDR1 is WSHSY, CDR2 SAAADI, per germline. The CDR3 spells CASTGKGIEQFF. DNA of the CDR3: TGCGCCAGCACGGGAAAGGGGATAGAGCAGTTCTTC.

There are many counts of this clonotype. CDR3 in amino acids: CSVDGQGYNEQFF. CDR3 bases: TGCAGCGTTGACGGTCAGGGGTACAATGAGCAGTTCTTC. This chain connects TRBV29-1 to TRBJ2-1, with D possibly TRBD1 on 6 matching bases. Germline V lookup: CDR1 SQVTM, CDR2 ANQGSEA. V lost 3 bases and J lost 4, with 10 bases in between. This CDR3 is built from 13 residues.

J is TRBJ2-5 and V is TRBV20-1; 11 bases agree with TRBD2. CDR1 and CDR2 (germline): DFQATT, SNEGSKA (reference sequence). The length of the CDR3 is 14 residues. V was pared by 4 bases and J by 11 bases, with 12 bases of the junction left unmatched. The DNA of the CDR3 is TGCAGTGCTAAGCCGGGACTAGCGGAGGGTGAGCAGTACTTC. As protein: CSAKPGLAEGEQYF.

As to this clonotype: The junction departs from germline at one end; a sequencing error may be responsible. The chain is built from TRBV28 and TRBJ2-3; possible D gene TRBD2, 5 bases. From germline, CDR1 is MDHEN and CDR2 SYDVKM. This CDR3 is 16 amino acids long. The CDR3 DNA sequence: TGTGTCAGCAGTCCCACGGACTGGAATAGCACAGATACGCAGTATTTT. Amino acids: CVSSPTDWNSTDTQYF. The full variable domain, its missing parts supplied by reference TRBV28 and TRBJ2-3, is DVKVTQSSRYLVKRTGEKVFLECVQDMDHENMFWYRQDPGLGLRLIYFSYDVKMKEKGDIPEGYSVSREKKERFSLILESASTNQTSMYLCVSSPTDWNSTDTQYFGPGTRLTVL.

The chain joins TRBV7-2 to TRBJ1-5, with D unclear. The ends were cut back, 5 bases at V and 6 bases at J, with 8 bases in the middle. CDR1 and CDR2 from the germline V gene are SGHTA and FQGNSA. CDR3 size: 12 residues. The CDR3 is CASSEDGQPQHF. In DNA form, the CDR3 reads TGTGCCAGCAGCGAAGATGGTCAGCCCCAGCATTTT.

The CDR3 nucleotides are TGTGCCAGCAGTCCAACCCCCGCCGGATACAGCACAGATACGCAGTATTTT. Translation gives CASSPTPAGYSTDTQYF. J is TRBJ2-3 and V is TRBV27; D is ambiguous. The CDR3 covers 17 residues. Germline V lookup: CDR1 MNHEY, CDR2 SMNVEV (reference sequence). The V and J ends lost 5 bases and 0 bases respectively, with 18 bases between them.

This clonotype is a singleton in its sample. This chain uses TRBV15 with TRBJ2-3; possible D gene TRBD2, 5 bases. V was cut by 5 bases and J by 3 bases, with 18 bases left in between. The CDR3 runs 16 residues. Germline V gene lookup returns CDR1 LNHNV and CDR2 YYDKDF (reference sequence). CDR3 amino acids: CATSRGSGVGTDTQYF. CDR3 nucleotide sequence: TGTGCCACCAGCCGTGGGAGCGGAGTGGGTACAGATACGCAGTATTTT.

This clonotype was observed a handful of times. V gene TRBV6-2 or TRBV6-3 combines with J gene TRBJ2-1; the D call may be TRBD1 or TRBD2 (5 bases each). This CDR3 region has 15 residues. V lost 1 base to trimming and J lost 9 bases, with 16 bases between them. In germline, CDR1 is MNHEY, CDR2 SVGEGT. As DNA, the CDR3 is TGTGCCAGCAGTTACTGGCGAGGGGCCGACGGTGAGCAGTTCTTC. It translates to CASSYWRGADGEQFF.

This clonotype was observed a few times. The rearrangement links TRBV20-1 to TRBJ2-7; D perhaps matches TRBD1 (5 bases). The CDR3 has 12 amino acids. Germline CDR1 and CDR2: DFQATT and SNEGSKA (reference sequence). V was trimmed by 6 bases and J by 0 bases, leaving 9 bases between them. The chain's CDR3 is CSALTGSYEQYF. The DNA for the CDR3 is TGCAGTGCACTTACAGGCTCCTACGAGCAGTACTTC.

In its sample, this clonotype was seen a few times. The CDR3 region is CASSKVGPGPHGYTF. The CDR3 region has the DNA TGTGCCAGCAGCAAAGTAGGCCCAGGGCCCCATGGCTACACCTTC. The chain joins TRBV21-1 to TRBJ1-2. TRBV21-1 is flagged as a pseudogene. The CDR3 covers 15 residues.

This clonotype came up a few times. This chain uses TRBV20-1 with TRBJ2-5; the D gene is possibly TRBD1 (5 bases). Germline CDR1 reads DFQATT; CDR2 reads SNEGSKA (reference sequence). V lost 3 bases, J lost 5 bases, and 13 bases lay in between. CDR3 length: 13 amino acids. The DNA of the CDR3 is TGCAGTGCTAGTTGGCAGGGCCAGGAGACCCAGTACTTC. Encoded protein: CSASWQGQETQYF.

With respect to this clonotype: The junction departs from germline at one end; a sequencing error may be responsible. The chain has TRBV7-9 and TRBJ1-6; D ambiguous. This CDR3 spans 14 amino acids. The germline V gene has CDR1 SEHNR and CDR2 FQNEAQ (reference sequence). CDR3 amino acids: CASREEVYNSPLHF. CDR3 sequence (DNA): TGTGCAAGCAGAGAGGAAGTCTATAATTCACCCCTCCACTTT.

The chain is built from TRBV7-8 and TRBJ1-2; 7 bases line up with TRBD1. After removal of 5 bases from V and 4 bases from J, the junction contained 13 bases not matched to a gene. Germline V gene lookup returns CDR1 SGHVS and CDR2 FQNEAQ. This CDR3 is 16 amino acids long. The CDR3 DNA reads TGTGCCAGCAGCCCCAACCCCCGGGACAGAGTCTATGGCTACACCTTC. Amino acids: CASSPNPRDRVYGYTF.

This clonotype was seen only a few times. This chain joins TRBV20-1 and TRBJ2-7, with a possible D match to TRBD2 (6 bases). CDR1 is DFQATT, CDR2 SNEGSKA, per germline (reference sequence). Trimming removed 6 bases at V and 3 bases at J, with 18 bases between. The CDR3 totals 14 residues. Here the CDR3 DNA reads TGCAGTGCCGGAGGATGGGGGGATTTCTACGAGCAGTACTTC. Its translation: CSAGGWGDFYEQYF.

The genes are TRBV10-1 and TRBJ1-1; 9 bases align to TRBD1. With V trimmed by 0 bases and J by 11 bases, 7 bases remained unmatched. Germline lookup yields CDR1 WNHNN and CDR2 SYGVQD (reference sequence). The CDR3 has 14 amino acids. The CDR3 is CASSESGDRDDAFF. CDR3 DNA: TGCGCCAGCAGTGAGTCAGGGGACAGGGACGACGCTTTCTTT.

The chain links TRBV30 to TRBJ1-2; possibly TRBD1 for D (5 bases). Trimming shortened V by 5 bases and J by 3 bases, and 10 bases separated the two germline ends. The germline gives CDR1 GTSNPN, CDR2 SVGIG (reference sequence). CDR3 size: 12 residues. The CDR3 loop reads CAWRAGDYGYTF. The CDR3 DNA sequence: TGTGCCTGGCGAGCGGGGGACTATGGCTACACCTTC.

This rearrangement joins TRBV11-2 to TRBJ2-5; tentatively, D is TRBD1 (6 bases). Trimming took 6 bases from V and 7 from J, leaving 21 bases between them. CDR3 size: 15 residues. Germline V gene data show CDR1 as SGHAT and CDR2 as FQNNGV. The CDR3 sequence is CASRPQGPLLGTQYF. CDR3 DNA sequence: TGTGCCAGCAGGCCACAGGGTCCGTTGTTGGGGACCCAGTACTTC. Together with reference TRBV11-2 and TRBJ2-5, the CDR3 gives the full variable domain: EAGVAQSPRYKIIEKRQSVAFWCNPISGHATLYWYQQILGQGPKLLIQFQNNGVVDDSQLPKDRFSAERLKGVDSTLKIQPAKLEDSAVYLCASRPQGPLLGTQYFGPGTRLLVL.

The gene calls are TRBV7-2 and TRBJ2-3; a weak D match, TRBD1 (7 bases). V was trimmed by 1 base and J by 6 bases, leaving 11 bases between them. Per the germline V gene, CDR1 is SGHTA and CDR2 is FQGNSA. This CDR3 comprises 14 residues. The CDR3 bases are TGTGCCAGCAGCTTAGGGGCAGGGGGGGATACGCAGTATTTT. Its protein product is CASSLGAGGDTQYF.

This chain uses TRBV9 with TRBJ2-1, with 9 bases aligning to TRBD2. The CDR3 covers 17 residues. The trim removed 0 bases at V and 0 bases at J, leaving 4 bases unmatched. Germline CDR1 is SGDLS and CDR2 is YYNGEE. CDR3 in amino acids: CASSVGGGGDSYNEQFF. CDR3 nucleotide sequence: TGTGCCAGCAGCGTAGGGGGCGGGGGGGACTCCTACAATGAGCAGTTCTTC.

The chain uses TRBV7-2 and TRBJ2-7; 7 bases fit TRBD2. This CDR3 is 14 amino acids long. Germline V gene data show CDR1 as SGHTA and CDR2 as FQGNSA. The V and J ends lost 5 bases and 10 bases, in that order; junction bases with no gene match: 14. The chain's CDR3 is CASSKPAATSPQYF. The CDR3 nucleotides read TGTGCCAGCAGCAAGCCCGCCGCGACTAGCCCCCAGTACTTC.

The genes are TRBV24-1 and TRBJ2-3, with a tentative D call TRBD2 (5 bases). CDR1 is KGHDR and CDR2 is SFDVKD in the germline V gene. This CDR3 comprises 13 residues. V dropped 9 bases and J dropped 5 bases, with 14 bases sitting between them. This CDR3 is CATAGFEGDTQYF. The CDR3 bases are TGTGCCACCGCGGGTTTCGAGGGAGATACGCAGTATTTT.